This TCR beta chain was recovered during a study of beta chain features in type 1 diabetes. Purities in excess of 95% were seen in all sorted populations. In this sample, this clone turned up a few times. Its cognate antigen is unknown. The CDR3 loop spans 16 amino acids. The V gene end was trimmed by 4 bases and the J gene end by 2 bases; junction bases not matched to a gene: 11. Germline V gives CDR1 SGHNT, CDR2 YYREEE (reference sequence). Notes on the study in general: Shortening that was moderate but significant affected the TCRB CDR3s of Type 1 diabetes patients in all four CD4+ subsets.

The investigators reverse transcribed all of the isolated RNA, so they sequenced expressed TCRB transcripts. Roughly 3.6 million reads was the average for naive, central memory and regulatory T cell samples. Assay used: immunoSEQ multiplex PCR; TCRdb lists only in-frame clones, some missing. The repertoire holds about 320,000 clones, with approximately 15% as singletons. The chain couples TRBV5-4 to TRBJ2-5; 7 bases align to TRBD1. Input material: central memory CD4+ T cells from blood. This receptor was identified in a man younger than 40 in good health. The CDR3 region has the DNA TGTGCCAGCAGCCTCCCTAAACAGGGGAATCAAGAGACCCAGTACTTC. This encodes CASSLPKQGNQETQYF.